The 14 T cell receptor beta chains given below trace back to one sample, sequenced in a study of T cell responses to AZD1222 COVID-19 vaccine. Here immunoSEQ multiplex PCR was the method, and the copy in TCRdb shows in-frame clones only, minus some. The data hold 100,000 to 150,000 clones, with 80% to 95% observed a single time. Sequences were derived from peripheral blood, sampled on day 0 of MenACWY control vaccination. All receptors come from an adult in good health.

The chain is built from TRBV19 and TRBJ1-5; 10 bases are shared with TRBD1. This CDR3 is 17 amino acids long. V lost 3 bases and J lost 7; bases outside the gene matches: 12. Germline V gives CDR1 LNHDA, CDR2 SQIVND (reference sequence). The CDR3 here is CASSIFSSGTGVQPQHF. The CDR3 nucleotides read TGTGCCAGTAGTATTTTTTCCTCCGGGACAGGGGTCCAGCCCCAGCATTTT. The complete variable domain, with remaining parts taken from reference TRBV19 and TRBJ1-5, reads DGGITQSPKYLFRKEGQNVTLSCEQNLNHDAMYWYRQDPGQGLRLIYYSQIVNDFQKGDIAEGYSVSREKKESFPLTVTSAQKNPTAFYLCASSIFSSGTGVQPQHFGDGTRLSIL.

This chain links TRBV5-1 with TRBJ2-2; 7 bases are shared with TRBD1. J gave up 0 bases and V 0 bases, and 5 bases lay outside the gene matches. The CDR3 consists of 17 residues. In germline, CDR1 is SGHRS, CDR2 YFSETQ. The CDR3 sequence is CASSLATGVTNTGELFF. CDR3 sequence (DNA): TGCGCCAGCAGCTTGGCCACAGGGGTGACGAACACCGGGGAGCTGTTTTTT. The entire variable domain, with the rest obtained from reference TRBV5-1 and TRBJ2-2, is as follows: KAGVTQTPRYLIKTRGQQVTLSCSPISGHRSVSWYQQTPGQGLQFLFEYFSETQRNKGNFPGRFSGRQFSNSRSEMNVSTLELGDSALYLCASSLATGVTNTGELFFGEGSRLTVL.

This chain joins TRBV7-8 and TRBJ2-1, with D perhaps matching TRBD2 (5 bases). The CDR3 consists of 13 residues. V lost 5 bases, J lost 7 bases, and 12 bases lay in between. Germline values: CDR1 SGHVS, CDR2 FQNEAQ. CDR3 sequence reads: CASSRPRGNEQFF. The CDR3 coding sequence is TGTGCCAGCAGCCGTCCTCGAGGGAATGAGCAGTTCTTC.

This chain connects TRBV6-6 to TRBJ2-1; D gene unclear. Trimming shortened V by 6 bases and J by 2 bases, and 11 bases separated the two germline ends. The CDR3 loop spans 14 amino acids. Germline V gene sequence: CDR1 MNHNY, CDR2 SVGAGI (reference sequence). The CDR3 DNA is TGTGCCAGCAGCCCCCACGGACCCTACAATGAGCAGTTCTTC. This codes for CASSPHGPYNEQFF.

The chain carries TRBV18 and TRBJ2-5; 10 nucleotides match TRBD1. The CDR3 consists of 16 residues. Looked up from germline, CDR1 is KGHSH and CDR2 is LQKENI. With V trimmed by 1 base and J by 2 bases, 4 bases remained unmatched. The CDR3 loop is CASSPLLGQGQETQYF. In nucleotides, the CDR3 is TGTGCCAGCTCACCACTATTGGGACAGGGGCAAGAGACCCAGTACTTC. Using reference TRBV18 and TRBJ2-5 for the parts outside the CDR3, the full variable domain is NAGVMQNPRHLVRRRGQEARLRCSPMKGHSHVYWYRQLPEEGLKFMVYLQKENIIDESGMPKERFSAEFPKEGPSILRIQQVVRGDSAAYFCASSPLLGQGQETQYFGPGTRLLVL.

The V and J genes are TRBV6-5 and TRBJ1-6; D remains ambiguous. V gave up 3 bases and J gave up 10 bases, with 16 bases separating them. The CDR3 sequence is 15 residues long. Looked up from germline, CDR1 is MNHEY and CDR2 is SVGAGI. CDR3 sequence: CASSYSWELGSPLHF. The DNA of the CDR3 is TGTGCCAGCAGTTATAGTTGGGAACTAGGCTCACCCCTCCACTTT.

The chain's CDR3 is CAWSPQGWTLHF. The CDR3 nucleotides read TGTGCCTGGAGTCCACAGGGTTGGACCCTCCACTTT. This chain joins TRBV30 and TRBJ1-6; maybe TRBD1 (6 bases). This CDR3 has 12 residues. Looked up from germline, CDR1 is GTSNPN and CDR2 is SVGIG (reference sequence). V shed 2 bases and J shed 14 bases, with 13 bases lying between them.

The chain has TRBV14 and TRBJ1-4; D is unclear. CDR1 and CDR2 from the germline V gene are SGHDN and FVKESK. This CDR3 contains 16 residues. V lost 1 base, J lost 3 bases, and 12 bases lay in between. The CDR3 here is CASSQGAQRPNEKLFF. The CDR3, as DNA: TGTGCCAGCAGCCAAGGGGCCCAACGGCCTAATGAAAAACTGTTTTTT.

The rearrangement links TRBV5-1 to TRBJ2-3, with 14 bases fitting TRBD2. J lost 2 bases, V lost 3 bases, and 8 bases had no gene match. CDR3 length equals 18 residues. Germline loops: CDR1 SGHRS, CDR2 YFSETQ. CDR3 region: CASSWGLAGASNTDTQYF. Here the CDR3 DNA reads TGCGCCAGCAGCTGGGGACTAGCGGGAGCCAGTAACACAGATACGCAGTATTTT.

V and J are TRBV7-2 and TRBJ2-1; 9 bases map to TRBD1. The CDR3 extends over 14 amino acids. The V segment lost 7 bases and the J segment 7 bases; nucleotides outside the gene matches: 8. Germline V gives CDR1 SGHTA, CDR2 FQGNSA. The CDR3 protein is CASNTGGAWNEQFF. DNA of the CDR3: TGTGCCAGCAATACAGGGGGCGCTTGGAATGAGCAGTTCTTC. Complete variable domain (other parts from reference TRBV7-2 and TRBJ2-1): GAGVSQSPSNKVTEKGKDVELRCDPISGHTALYWYRQSLGQGLEFLIYFQGNSAPDKSGLPSDRFSAERTGGSVSTLTIQRTQQEDSAVYLCASNTGGAWNEQFFGPGTRLTVL.

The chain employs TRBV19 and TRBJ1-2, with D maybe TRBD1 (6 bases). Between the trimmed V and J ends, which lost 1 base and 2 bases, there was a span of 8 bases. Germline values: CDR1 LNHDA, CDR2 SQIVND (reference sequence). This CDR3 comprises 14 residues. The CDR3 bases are TGTGCCAGTAGTATAGGGACAGTAAACTATGGCTACACCTTC. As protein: CASSIGTVNYGYTF.

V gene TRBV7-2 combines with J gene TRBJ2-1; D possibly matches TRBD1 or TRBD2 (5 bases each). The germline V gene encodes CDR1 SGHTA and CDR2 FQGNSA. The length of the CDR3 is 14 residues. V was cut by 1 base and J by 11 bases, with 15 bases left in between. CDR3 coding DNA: TGTGCCAGCAGCTTAGGCCCCCCAGCGGACAAGCAGTTCTTC. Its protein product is CASSLGPPADKQFF.

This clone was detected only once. The chain's CDR3 is CASSSTAEKLFF. For the CDR3, the DNA is TGTGCCAGCAGCTCTACAGCTGAAAAACTGTTTTTT. The chain combines TRBV11-2 with TRBJ1-4; D not resolved. The V gene lost 4 bases and the J gene lost 7 bases, with 7 bases spanning the gap. Germline-derived CDR1 and CDR2 are SGHAT and FQNNGV. The CDR3 contains 12 residues.

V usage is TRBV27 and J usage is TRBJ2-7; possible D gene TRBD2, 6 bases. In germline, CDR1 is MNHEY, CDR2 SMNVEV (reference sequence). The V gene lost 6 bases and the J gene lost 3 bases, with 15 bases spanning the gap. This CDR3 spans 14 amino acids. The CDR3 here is CASSQGLEIYEQYF. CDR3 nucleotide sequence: TGTGCCAGCAGCCAGGGACTGGAGATCTACGAGCAGTACTTC.